A selection of T cell receptor beta chains follows, all from one sample in a study of human T cells and chemical hapten exposure. TCRdb re-called the RACE reads with MiXCR, one entry per CDR3 protein. The sample comprises around 350,000 distinct CDR3 sequences, around 5.5% of which are singletons, and over 6.5% rests with the top ten. Sequencing used whole blood, obtained in connection with sensitization to the hapten diphenylcyclopropenone (DPC). The receptors were sampled from a woman aged 18-29 years with alopecia areata. Some clones in this sample may be carry-over from other donors' samples. The CDR3 runs from the conserved cysteine through the conserved F or W. Fields, in order: V gene, clone size, CDR3 protein. Not every row has a clone size; where given, it reads once, few, many or a size class.

TRBV6-2/TRBV6-3	few	CASSYPGSYEAFF
TRBV7-9	.	CASSLENLGLPRQETQYF
TRBV12-3/TRBV12-4	many	CASSPDIPDTQYF
TRBV20-1	few	CSANLGTLVSGANVLTF
TRBV10-3	few	CATAGSKGDSPLHF
TRBV5-1	.	CASSPGEGPEAFF
TRBV5-1	many	CASSLADRGSTDTQYF
TRBV11-1	.	CASSSRARQETQYF
TRBV6-5	.	CASSYSGVETQYF
TRBV4-2	few	CASSQALRRQGLEAYGYTF
TRBV29-1	.	CSGGGDQETQYF
TRBV12-3/TRBV12-4	few	CASSLTAASSYEQYF
TRBV5-1	.	CASSLRTGDAYNEQFF
TRBV16	few	CASMLQGGGSSSGANVLTF
TRBV15	.	CATSEDRGRRQPQHF
TRBV5-5	.	CASSLRSSGFSTDTQYF
TRBV12-3/TRBV12-4	few	CASSKRDGNQPQHF
TRBV14	many	CASSHLDEKLFF
TRBV5-5	many	CASSRDFSYEQYF
TRBV6-1	many	CASSEASGGQETQYF